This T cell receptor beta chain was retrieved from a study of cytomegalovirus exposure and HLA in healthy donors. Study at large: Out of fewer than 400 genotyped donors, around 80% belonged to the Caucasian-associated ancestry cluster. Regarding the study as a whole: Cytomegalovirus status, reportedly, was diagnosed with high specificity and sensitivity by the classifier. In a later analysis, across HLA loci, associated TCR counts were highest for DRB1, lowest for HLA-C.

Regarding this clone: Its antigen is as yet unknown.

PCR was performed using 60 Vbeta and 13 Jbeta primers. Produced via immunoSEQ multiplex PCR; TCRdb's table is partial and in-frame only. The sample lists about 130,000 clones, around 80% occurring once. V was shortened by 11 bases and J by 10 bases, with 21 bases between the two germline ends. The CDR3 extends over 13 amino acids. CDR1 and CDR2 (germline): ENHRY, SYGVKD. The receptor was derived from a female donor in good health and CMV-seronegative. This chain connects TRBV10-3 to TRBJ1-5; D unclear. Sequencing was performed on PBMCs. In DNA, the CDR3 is TGTGCCTCCAAAAACAGCCCCGGTCAACCCCAGCATTTT. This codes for CASKNSPGQPQHF.